The 20 T cell receptor beta chains given below trace back to one sample, sequenced in a study of cytomegalovirus exposure and HLA in healthy donors. PCR amplification relied on 60 Vbeta primers (plus 13 Jbeta primers). Using immunoSEQ multiplex PCR, the repertoire was profiled, and TCRdb retains in-frame clones only, with some absent. The data contain fewer than 200,000 clones, about 80% of them singletons. Sequencing was performed on PBMCs. The receptors come from a woman aged 45-65 years in good health and CMV-seronegative.

This sequence joins TRBV11-2 and TRBJ2-1, with D perhaps matching TRBD2 (6 bases). The CDR3 is made up of 14 amino acids. Trimming stripped 0 bases from V and 5 bases from J, with 8 bases between. Germline V gene data show CDR1 as SGHAT and CDR2 as FQNNGV. CDR3 coding DNA: TGTGCCAGCAGCTTAGAGCGGGGAAACAATGAGCAGTTCTTC. Translating it yields CASSLERGNNEQFF.

This rearrangement joins TRBV11-3 to TRBJ1-1; possibly TRBD1 for D (6 bases). The CDR3 consists of 15 residues. Germline V gene data show CDR1 as SGHNT and CDR2 as YENEEA. V dropped 6 bases and J dropped 4 bases, with 18 bases sitting between them. Here the CDR3 reads CASRRTTGPGTEAFF. DNA for the CDR3: TGTGCCAGCAGACGTACCACAGGGCCGGGCACTGAAGCTTTCTTT. The full variable domain, rest sourced from reference TRBV11-3 and TRBJ1-1, is EAGVVQSPRYKIIEKKQPVAFWCNPISGHNTLYWYLQNLGQGPELLIRYENEEAVDDSQLPKDRFSAERLKGVDSTLKIQPAELGDSAVYLCASRRTTGPGTEAFFGQGTRLTVV.

V and J are TRBV11-3 and TRBJ2-5, with TRBD1 matching over 7 bases. The germline gives CDR1 SGHNT, CDR2 YENEEA. The CDR3 totals 14 residues. With V trimmed by 5 bases and J by 3 bases, 6 bases remained unmatched. As DNA, the CDR3 is TGTGCCAGCAGCCCCGGGGACAGTGAAGAGACCCAGTACTTC. It translates to CASSPGDSEETQYF.

This clone was counted only a few times. J is TRBJ1-2 and V is TRBV6-5, with D possibly matching TRBD1 (6 bases). The CDR3 is made up of 12 amino acids. V was shortened by 5 bases and J by 8 bases, with 12 bases between the two germline ends. Germline values: CDR1 MNHEY, CDR2 SVGAGI. The CDR3 sequence: CASSGQIMGYTF. CDR3 bases: TGTGCCAGCAGTGGACAGATTATGGGCTACACCTTC.

The CDR3 spells CASTTRGSPYEQYF. The CDR3 DNA sequence: TGTGCCAGTACCACAAGGGGGTCCCCCTACGAGCAGTACTTC. This sequence joins TRBV19 and TRBJ2-7; maybe TRBD1 (6 bases). The ends were cut back, 7 bases at V and 2 bases at J, with 15 bases in the middle. The CDR3 has 14 residues. Germline V gives CDR1 LNHDA, CDR2 SQIVND (reference sequence). The variable domain in full, with the rest retrieved from reference TRBV19 and TRBJ2-7, is DGGITQSPKYLFRKEGQNVTLSCEQNLNHDAMYWYRQDPGQGLRLIYYSQIVNDFQKGDIAEGYSVSREKKESFPLTVTSAQKNPTAFYLCASTTRGSPYEQYFGPGTRLTVT.

The chain employs TRBV5-5 and TRBJ1-6, with 10 bases that match TRBD1. Germline V gene sequence: CDR1 SGHKS, CDR2 YYEKEE (reference sequence). The CDR3 consists of 14 residues. The ends lost 4 bases at V and 9 bases at J; junction bases unmatched: 4. The CDR3 loop reads CASSPGTGVSPLHF. As DNA, the CDR3 is TGTGCCAGCAGCCCCGGGACAGGGGTTTCACCCCTCCACTTT.

The rearrangement joins TRBV28 to TRBJ1-1; D is unclear. The CDR3 is 12 residues long. V was clipped by 5 bases and J by 6 bases, with 10 bases between them. Germline-derived CDR1 and CDR2 are MDHEN and SYDVKM. The chain's CDR3 is CASSRYRSEAFF. Here the CDR3 DNA reads TGTGCCAGCAGTCGCTACCGGTCTGAAGCTTTCTTT. Full variable domain (rest looked up from reference TRBV28 and TRBJ1-1): DVKVTQSSRYLVKRTGEKVFLECVQDMDHENMFWYRQDPGLGLRLIYFSYDVKMKEKGDIPEGYSVSREKKERFSLILESASTNQTSMYLCASSRYRSEAFFGQGTRLTVV.

The chain carries TRBV19 and TRBJ2-1; D is unresolved. The germline V gene has CDR1 LNHDA and CDR2 SQIVND (reference sequence). The CDR3 runs 15 residues. V was shortened by 7 bases and J by 0 bases, with 13 bases between the two germline ends. CDR3 nucleotide sequence: TGTGCCAGTACATCTGGAGCGAGCTCCTACAATGAGCAGTTCTTC. As protein: CASTSGASSYNEQFF.

J is TRBJ2-7 and V is TRBV11-2, with 7 bases lining up with TRBD1. The junction had 3 bases not matched to a gene; V was cut back by 0 bases and J by 4 bases. The germline V gene encodes CDR1 SGHAT and CDR2 FQNNGV. The CDR3 has 14 amino acids. The CDR3 DNA follows: TGTGCCAGCAGCTTAGAACAGGGGTCATACGAGCAGTACTTC. Its protein is CASSLEQGSYEQYF.

This clone appeared a single time. The rearrangement uses TRBV18 and TRBJ2-5, with 11 bases aligning to TRBD2. Germline CDR1 and CDR2: KGHSH and LQKENI. V lost 4 bases to trimming and J lost 5 bases; unmatched junction nucleotides: 3. CDR3 size: 14 residues. The CDR3 nucleotides are TGTGCCAGCTCACTGACTAGCGGGACTGAGACCCAGTACTTC. It encodes CASSLTSGTETQYF.

The gene calls are TRBV6-1 and TRBJ2-1; TRBD2 aligns across 7 bases. V dropped 5 bases and J dropped 6; count of bases not matched to a gene: 4. The germline V gene encodes CDR1 MNHNS and CDR2 SASEGT. The CDR3 has 13 residues. CDR3 sequence reads: CASSPREVNEQFF. CDR3 in DNA: TGTGCCAGCAGTCCCCGGGAGGTCAATGAGCAGTTCTTC.

The chain joins TRBV27 to TRBJ1-5; 12 bases match TRBD1. V shed 8 bases and J 2 bases; nucleotides not matched to a gene: 4. This CDR3 contains 15 residues. Germline assignment: CDR1 MNHEY and CDR2 SMNVEV (reference sequence). The CDR3 DNA follows: TGTGCCAGCGGGGACAGGGGGCAAGGCAATCAGCCCCAGCATTTT. Translation: CASGDRGQGNQPQHF.

The V gene is TRBV6-5, the J gene TRBJ1-2; D perhaps matches TRBD1 (5 bases). Trimming left V 1 base short and J 8 bases short, with 17 bases between. There are 15 residues in the CDR3. The V gene's germline CDR1 is MNHEY and CDR2 SVGAGI. CDR3 sequence: CASSYYSLSQGGYTF. The CDR3 DNA is TGTGCCAGCAGTTACTACTCCCTATCTCAGGGAGGCTACACCTTC.

This clone was recorded a few times. The chain combines TRBV28 with TRBJ2-1, with D possibly being TRBD2 (6 bases). Germline loops: CDR1 MDHEN, CDR2 SYDVKM. V lost 7 bases, J lost 7 bases, and 14 bases lay in between. The CDR3 loop spans 13 amino acids. As DNA, the CDR3 is TGTGCCAGCATGCTAGCGCCGTTGAATGAGCAGTTCTTC. Residues: CASMLAPLNEQFF.

CDR3 DNA sequence: TGTGCCAGCAGGATACAGGGAAATGTTCCCGAGCAGTACTTC. Translated: CASRIQGNVPEQYF. The chain recombines TRBV28 with TRBJ2-7; possibly TRBD1 for D (6 bases). V lost 6 bases to trimming and J lost 6 bases, with 18 bases between them. The CDR3 runs to 14 residues. CDR1 is MDHEN and CDR2 is SYDVKM in the germline V gene.

V usage is TRBV10-3 and J usage is TRBJ1-3; TRBD1 matches 9 bases. Germline V gene data show CDR1 as ENHRY and CDR2 as SYGVKD. The CDR3 covers 14 residues. Trimming removed 6 bases from V and 3 bases from J; junction bases left unmatched: 3. The CDR3 coding sequence is TGTGCCATCAGGATGACAGGGGGTGGAAACACCATATATTTT. Translating it yields CAIRMTGGGNTIYF.

The chain links TRBV4-1 to TRBJ2-7; D remains unclear. The V and J ends lost 4 bases and 4 bases respectively, with 14 bases between them. The CDR3 loop spans 14 amino acids. CDR1 is MGHRA, CDR2 YSYEKL, per germline. CDR3 nucleotides: TGCGCCAGCAGCCGAGCCTCATCTTGGTACGAGCAGTACTTC. Residues: CASSRASSWYEQYF.

The CDR3 spells CASRRLMYEQYF. For the CDR3, the DNA is TGTGCCAGCAGGCGCCTCATGTACGAGCAGTACTTC. The chain links TRBV28 to TRBJ2-7, with D unresolved. The CDR3 runs 12 residues. Germline assignment: CDR1 MDHEN and CDR2 SYDVKM. V lost 6 bases, J lost 4 bases, and 10 bases lay in between.

This sequence joins TRBV5-1 and TRBJ2-5, with D perhaps TRBD1 (5 bases). Germline values: CDR1 SGHRS, CDR2 YFSETQ. This CDR3 region has 16 residues. Trimming took 0 bases from V and 1 from J, leaving 13 bases between them. CDR3 bases: TGCGCCAGCAGCTTGGGGATGCAGGGTTTCCAAGAGACCCAGTACTTC. This translates into CASSLGMQGFQETQYF.

The V call is TRBV9, the J call TRBJ2-1; 8 nucleotides align to TRBD1. The J segment lost 4 bases and the V segment lost 4 bases, leaving 10 bases of the junction unmatched. The CDR3 has 16 residues. Per the germline V gene, CDR1 is SGDLS and CDR2 is YYNGEE. CDR3 sequence reads: CASSPPGTGTYNEQFF. In DNA form, the CDR3 reads TGTGCCAGCAGCCCTCCCGGGACAGGCACTTACAATGAGCAGTTCTTC. The full variable domain, completed using reference TRBV9 and TRBJ2-1, is DSGVTQTPKHLITATGQRVTLRCSPRSGDLSVYWYQQSLDQGLQFLIQYYNGEERAKGNILERFSAQQFPDLHSELNLSSLELGDSALYFCASSPPGTGTYNEQFFGPGTRLTVL.